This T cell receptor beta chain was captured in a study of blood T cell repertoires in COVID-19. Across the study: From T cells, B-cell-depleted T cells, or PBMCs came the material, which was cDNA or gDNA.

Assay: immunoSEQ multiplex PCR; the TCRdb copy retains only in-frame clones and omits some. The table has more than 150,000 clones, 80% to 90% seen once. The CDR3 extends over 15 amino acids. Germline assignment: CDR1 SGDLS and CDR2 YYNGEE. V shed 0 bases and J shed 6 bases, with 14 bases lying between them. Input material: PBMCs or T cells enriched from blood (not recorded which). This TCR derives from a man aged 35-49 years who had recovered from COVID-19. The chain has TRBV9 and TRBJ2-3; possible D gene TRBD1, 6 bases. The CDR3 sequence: CASSVAYGDRDTQYF. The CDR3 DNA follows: TGTGCCAGCAGCGTAGCTTACGGAGACAGGGATACGCAGTATTTT.